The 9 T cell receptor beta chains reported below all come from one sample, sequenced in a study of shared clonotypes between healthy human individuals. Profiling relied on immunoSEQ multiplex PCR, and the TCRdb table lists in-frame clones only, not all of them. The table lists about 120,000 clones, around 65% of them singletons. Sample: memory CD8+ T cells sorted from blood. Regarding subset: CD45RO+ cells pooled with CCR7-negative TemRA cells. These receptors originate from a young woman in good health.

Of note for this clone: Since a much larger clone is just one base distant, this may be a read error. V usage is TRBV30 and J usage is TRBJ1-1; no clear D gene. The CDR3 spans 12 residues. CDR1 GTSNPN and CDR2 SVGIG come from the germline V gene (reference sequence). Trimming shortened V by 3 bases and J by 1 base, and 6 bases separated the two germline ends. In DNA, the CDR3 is TGTGCCTGGAGGGAGGGGAACACTGAAGCTTTCTTT. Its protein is CAWREGNTEAFF.

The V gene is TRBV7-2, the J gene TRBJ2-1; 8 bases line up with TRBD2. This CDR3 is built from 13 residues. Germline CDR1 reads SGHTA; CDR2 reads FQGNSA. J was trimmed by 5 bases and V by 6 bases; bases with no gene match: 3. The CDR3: CASSFGGDNEQFF. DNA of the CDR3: TGTGCCAGCAGTTTCGGGGGGGACAATGAGCAGTTCTTC.

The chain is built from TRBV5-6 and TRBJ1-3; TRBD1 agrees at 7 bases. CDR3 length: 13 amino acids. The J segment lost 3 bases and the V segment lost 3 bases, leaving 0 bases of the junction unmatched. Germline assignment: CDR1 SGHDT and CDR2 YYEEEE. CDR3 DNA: TGTGCCAGCAGCTACAGGGGTGGAAACACCATATATTTT. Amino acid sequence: CASSYRGGNTIYF.

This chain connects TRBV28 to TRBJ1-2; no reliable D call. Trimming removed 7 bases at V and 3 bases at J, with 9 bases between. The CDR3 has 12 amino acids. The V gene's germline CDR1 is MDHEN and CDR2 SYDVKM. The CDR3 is CASKEGHYGYTF. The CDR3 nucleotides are TGTGCCAGCAAAGAAGGCCACTATGGCTACACCTTC.

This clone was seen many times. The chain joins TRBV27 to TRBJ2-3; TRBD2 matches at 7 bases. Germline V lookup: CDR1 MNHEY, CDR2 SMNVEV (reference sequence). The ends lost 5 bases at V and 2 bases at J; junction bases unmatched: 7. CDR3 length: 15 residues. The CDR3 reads CASSTRTRLTDTQYF. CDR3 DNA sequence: TGTGCCAGCAGTACCCGGACTAGACTCACAGATACGCAGTATTTT.

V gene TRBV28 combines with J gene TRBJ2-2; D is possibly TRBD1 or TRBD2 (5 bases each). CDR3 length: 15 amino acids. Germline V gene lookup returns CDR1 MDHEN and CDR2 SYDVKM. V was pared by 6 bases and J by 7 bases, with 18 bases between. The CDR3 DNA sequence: TGTGCCAGCAGGCCGGGGCGGACGTGGGTCGGGGAGCTGTTTTTT. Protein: CASRPGRTWVGELFF.

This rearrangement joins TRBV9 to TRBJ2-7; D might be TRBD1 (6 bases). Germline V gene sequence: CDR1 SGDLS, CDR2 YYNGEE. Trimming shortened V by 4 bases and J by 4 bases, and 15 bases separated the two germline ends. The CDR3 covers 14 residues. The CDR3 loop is CASSPWTDPYEQYF. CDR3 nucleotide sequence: TGTGCCAGCAGCCCTTGGACAGACCCTTACGAGCAGTACTTC.

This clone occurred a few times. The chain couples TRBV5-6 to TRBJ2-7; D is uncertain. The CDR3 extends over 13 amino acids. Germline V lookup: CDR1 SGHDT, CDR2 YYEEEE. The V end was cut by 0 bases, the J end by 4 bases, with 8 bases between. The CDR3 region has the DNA TGTGCCAGCAGCTTGGGGTCCCTGTACGAGCAGTACTTC. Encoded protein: CASSLGSLYEQYF.

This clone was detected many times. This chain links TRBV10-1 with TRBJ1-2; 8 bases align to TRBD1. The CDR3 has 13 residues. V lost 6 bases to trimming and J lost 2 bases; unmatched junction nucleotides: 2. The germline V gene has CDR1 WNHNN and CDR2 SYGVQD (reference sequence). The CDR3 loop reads CASSRDRNYGYTF. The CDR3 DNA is TGCGCCAGCAGCCGGGACAGGAACTATGGCTACACCTTC.